The 20 T cell receptor beta chains in this list originate from one sample, sequenced in a study of vaccination and CD4 T cells after COVID-19. The antigens of these receptors remain unknown. Stated treatment: approximately 9-day PBMC culture with coronavirus spike peptide pools or control peptides (ViraFEST assay). The Oncomine TCR Beta short-read assay was what sequenced the DNA obtained from cultured CD4+ T cells. TCRdb passed the PCR reads through MiXCR, listing each CDR3 protein once. The repertoire has 20,000 or so distinct CDR3 sequences, approximately 50% of them found once; the top ten carry approximately 15%. The material sequenced was cultured CD4+ T cells from blood. These receptors all come from a human donor with COVID-19.

The chain employs TRBV7-2 and TRBJ2-3, with D tentatively TRBD2 (5 bases). V was cut by 2 bases and J by 4 bases, with 7 bases left in between. Germline CDR1 is SGHTA and CDR2 is FQGNSA. The CDR3 is 13 amino acids. The CDR3: CASSLREPDTQYF. CDR3 nucleotide sequence: TGTGCCAGCAGCTTAAGGGAGCCAGATACGCAGTATTTT.

The V and J genes are TRBV11-3 and TRBJ2-2; no clear D. Germline CDR1 reads SGHNT; CDR2 reads YENEEA. The length of the CDR3 is 13 residues. Trimming removed 0 bases at V and 8 bases at J, with 7 bases between. CDR3 coding DNA: TGTGCCAGCAGCTTAGACCTCAGGGGGGAGCTGTTTTTT. The encoded protein is CASSLDLRGELFF.

The rearrangement joins TRBV27 to TRBJ2-7; 14 nucleotides align to TRBD2. The J segment lost 7 bases and the V segment lost 5 bases, leaving 10 bases of the junction unmatched. The CDR3 runs 16 residues. Looked up from germline, CDR1 is MNHEY and CDR2 is SMNVEV (reference sequence). CDR3 loop: CASSPRLAGGQGEQYF. CDR3 coding DNA: TGTGCCAGCAGTCCGCGACTAGCGGGGGGGCAGGGGGAGCAGTACTTC.

This clonotype was seen more than once but under ten times. The chain employs TRBV6-2 or TRBV6-3 and TRBJ1-5, with D maybe TRBD1 (5 bases). With 3 bases removed from V and 6 bases from J, the gap between germline ends came to 15 bases. The CDR3 covers 15 residues. Germline CDR1 reads MNHEY; CDR2 reads SVGEGT. CDR3 in DNA: TGTGCCAGCAGTTATGAGCCCAGGGCGGGTCAGCCCCAGCATTTT. Protein product: CASSYEPRAGQPQHF.

The chain joins TRBV20-1 to TRBJ1-5, with 11 bases fitting TRBD1. The CDR3 is made up of 15 amino acids. The V gene's germline CDR1 is DFQATT and CDR2 SNEGSKA (reference sequence). V gave up 6 bases and J gave up 7 bases; unmatched junction bases: 11. This CDR3 reads CSALRGQGGFQPQHF. The DNA of the CDR3 is TGCAGTGCCCTGAGGGGACAGGGGGGCTTCCAGCCCCAGCATTTT.

This chain uses TRBV6-1 with TRBJ2-5, with D hard to call. Trimming removed 4 bases at V and 4 bases at J, with 7 bases between. This CDR3 has 12 residues. Germline V gene sequence: CDR1 MNHNS, CDR2 SASEGT. For the CDR3, the DNA is TGTGCCAGCAGTGGACTCGGAGAGACCCAGTACTTC. Its translation is CASSGLGETQYF.

This clonotype is large in the sample. The chain couples TRBV5-1 to TRBJ1-2, with TRBD1 matching 10 bases. In germline, CDR1 is SGHRS, CDR2 YFSETQ. With 4 bases clipped from V and 7 bases from J, the junction kept 13 bases outside the gene matches. The CDR3 runs 16 residues. DNA for the CDR3: TGCGCCAGCAGCCGGTCCCCCGGGACAGGGGATGTTGGCTACACCTTC. Translation gives CASSRSPGTGDVGYTF.

The J gene is TRBJ1-1, the V gene TRBV20-1; D may be TRBD1 (6 bases). CDR3 length: 13 residues. Germline loops: CDR1 DFQATT, CDR2 SNEGSKA (reference sequence). CDR3: CSGATGRVTEAFF. The CDR3 nucleotides read TGCAGCGGTGCGACAGGACGGGTAACTGAAGCTTTCTTT.

The chain has TRBV6-1 and TRBJ1-5; D remains ambiguous. V was pared by 3 bases and J by 0 bases, with 3 bases between. The CDR3 consists of 13 residues. Germline CDR1 MNHNS, CDR2 SASEGT. CDR3 sequence (DNA): TGTGCCAGCAGTGATTATAGCAATCAGCCCCAGCATTTT. Protein sequence: CASSDYSNQPQHF.

The gene calls are TRBV9 and TRBJ1-6; TRBD1 might be the D (5 bases). The CDR3 runs 15 residues. V was pared by 0 bases and J by 8 bases, with 12 bases between. CDR1 and CDR2 from the germline V gene are SGDLS and YYNGEE. The CDR3: CASSVGTGGDSPLHF. The DNA of the CDR3 is TGTGCCAGCAGCGTAGGAACAGGCGGAGATTCACCCCTCCACTTT.

J is TRBJ2-5 and V is TRBV19; 15 bases agree with TRBD2. This CDR3 region has 16 residues. The V gene end was trimmed by 3 bases and the J gene end by 5 bases; junction bases not matched to a gene: 4. CDR1 LNHDA and CDR2 SQIVND come from the germline V gene (reference sequence). The CDR3 here is CASSIGLAGGRETQYF. The CDR3 DNA reads as TGTGCCAGTAGTATTGGACTAGCGGGGGGGCGTGAGACCCAGTACTTC.

In this sample, this clonotype turned up once. This chain joins TRBV5-4 and TRBJ1-6; D remains unclear. Germline assignment: CDR1 SGHNT and CDR2 YYREEE (reference sequence). V was clipped by 0 bases and J by 2 bases, with 9 bases between them. This CDR3 spans 16 amino acids. Written as DNA, the CDR3 is TGTGCCAGCAGCTTGGATCGGGGAACCTATAATTCACCCCTCCACTTT. This sequence encodes CASSLDRGTYNSPLHF.

The J gene is TRBJ1-4, the V gene TRBV19, with 9 positions matching TRBD1. Germline V gene lookup returns CDR1 LNHDA and CDR2 SQIVND (reference sequence). CDR3 size: 14 residues. Trimming removed 6 bases from V and 7 bases from J; junction bases left unmatched: 6. DNA of the CDR3: TGTGCCAGTAGCTACAGGGGGCCGTCTGAAAAACTGTTTTTT. Translating it yields CASSYRGPSEKLFF.

J is TRBJ1-2 and V is TRBV5-3, with 11 bases fitting TRBD1. TRBV5-3 is treated as an ORF (open reading frame) with a function not yet certain. After removal of 8 bases from V and 0 bases from J, the junction contained 6 bases not matched to a gene. This CDR3 spans 15 amino acids. Written as DNA, the CDR3 is TGTGCCAGTACCGGACAGGGGGCGACTAACTATGGCTACACCTTC. This encodes CASTGQGATNYGYTF.

The chain uses TRBV10-1 and TRBJ1-1; the D gene is possibly TRBD1 (5 bases). With 6 bases removed from V and 2 bases from J, the gap between germline ends came to 10 bases. The CDR3 contains 13 residues. Germline values: CDR1 WNHNN, CDR2 SYGVQD (reference sequence). DNA of the CDR3: TGCGCCAGCAGCGTACAGGTAAACACTGAAGCTTTCTTT. Protein sequence: CASSVQVNTEAFF.

There are a few counts of this clonotype. As DNA, the CDR3 is TGCAGTGCTAGGGAGGGGTTTGACACTGAAGCTTTCTTT. As protein: CSAREGFDTEAFF. The chain carries TRBV20-1 and TRBJ1-1; a possible D gene is TRBD1 (5 bases). The germline V and J ends were trimmed by 3 bases and 3 bases, with 11 bases remaining between them. The CDR3 spans 13 residues. Germline values: CDR1 DFQATT, CDR2 SNEGSKA (reference sequence).

This clonotype was seen only a few times. One end of the junction does not line up with germline, which may come from a read error. CDR3 sequence (DNA): TGTGCCACCAGCAGAGGGCAGGTAGCTAATGAAAAGCTGTTTTTT. It specifies CATSRGQVANEKLFF. This chain links TRBV15 with TRBJ1-4; no clear D. This CDR3 region has 15 residues. Looked up from germline, CDR1 is LNHNV and CDR2 is YYDKDF (reference sequence).

The genes are TRBV15 and TRBJ2-4, with D unclear. V was shortened by 1 base and J by 7 bases, with 14 bases between the two germline ends. Per the germline V gene, CDR1 is LNHNV and CDR2 is YYDKDF (reference sequence). The CDR3 loop spans 15 amino acids. The CDR3 reads CATSRAFTSENIQYF. CDR3 sequence (DNA): TGTGCCACCAGCAGAGCGTTTACGTCCGAGAACATTCAGTACTTC.

The CDR3 nucleotides are TGTGCCAGCAGCGACCCTTGGACTAGCGGACGTCGTAGTGAGCAGTTCTTC. Its translation is CASSDPWTSGRRSEQFF. The V and J genes are TRBV7-2 and TRBJ2-1; 10 nucleotides match TRBD2. CDR1 and CDR2 from the germline V gene are SGHTA and FQGNSA. J was trimmed by 9 bases and V by 5 bases; bases with no gene match: 16. CDR3 size: 17 residues.

The chain employs TRBV20-1 and TRBJ2-3; maybe TRBD1 (6 bases). Germline V CDR1 and CDR2: DFQATT, SNEGSKA (reference sequence). The CDR3 consists of 15 residues. V lost 4 bases, J lost 5 bases, and 19 bases lay in between. This CDR3 reads CSATKGESKEDTQYF. DNA for the CDR3: TGCAGTGCTACCAAGGGGGAATCTAAAGAAGATACGCAGTATTTT.